This TCR beta chain was retrieved from a study of blood T cell repertoires in COVID-19. Across the study: Samples came from the United States, Italy and Spain, spanning acute and convalescent COVID-19. Sample material is recorded as cDNA or gDNA derived from T cells, B-cell-depleted T cells, or PBMCs.

Authors' processing steps: Quantification of nucleated cells was approximated via reference gene primer amplification. Profiled with immunoSEQ multiplex PCR; TCRdb holds only in-frame clones, not every one. That table furnishes V, J and clone size, whereas the DNA furnished D and trimming. The sample has approximately 93,000 clones; about two thirds are singletons. The clonotype originates from a woman of 80 years or more with acute or convalescent COVID-19. Sequenced input: peripheral blood.

This chain's CDR3 is CASSPGSLAGNTIYF. DNA for the CDR3: TGTGCCAGCAGCCCAGGGTCGCTGGCGGGAAACACCATATATTTT. The chain is built from TRBV7-2 and TRBJ1-3, with D perhaps TRBD1 (5 bases). CDR3 length: 15 residues. Germline V gives CDR1 SGHTA, CDR2 FQGNSA. Trimming shortened V by 5 bases and J by 4 bases, and 15 bases separated the two germline ends.